The 22 T cell receptor beta chains given below trace back to one sample, sequenced in a study of T cell responses to AZD1222 COVID-19 vaccine. The data were produced by immunoSEQ multiplex PCR, yet TCRdb's version contains in-frame clones alone and is incomplete. The sample records 100,000 to 150,000 clones, more than 90% being singletons. Sequenced here: peripheral blood, sampled 28 days after the second AZD1222 dose. Every receptor here comes from an adult who received the AZD1222 COVID-19 vaccine.

The gene calls are TRBV3-1 (or the pseudogene TRBV3-2) and TRBJ1-6, with D unresolved. CDR1 is LGHDT and CDR2 is YNNKEL in the germline V gene (reference sequence). Trimming left V 4 bases short and J 7 bases short, with 8 bases between. The length of the CDR3 is 13 residues. This chain's CDR3 is CASSPHSNSPLHF. Here the CDR3 DNA reads TGTGCCAGCAGCCCTCACTCGAATTCACCCCTCCACTTT.

This chain links TRBV28 with TRBJ1-5; no firm D call. The V end was cut by 3 bases, the J end by 4 bases, with 16 bases between. Germline loops: CDR1 MDHEN, CDR2 SYDVKM. CDR3 length: 16 residues. The CDR3 DNA reads TGTGCCAGCAGTTTCTCGTACGGGGTAGGGAATCAGCCCCAGCATTTT. Encoded protein: CASSFSYGVGNQPQHF.

This rearrangement joins TRBV19 to TRBJ1-1, with D perhaps matching TRBD1 (5 bases). Trimming took off 3 bases at V and 0 bases at J, with 17 bases between the two ends. The CDR3 spans 17 residues. CDR1 and CDR2 from the germline V gene are LNHDA and SQIVND (reference sequence). CDR3 DNA sequence: TGTGCCAGTAGTATGGGCTGGGCAGGGCCCATGAACACTGAAGCTTTCTTT. The encoded protein is CASSMGWAGPMNTEAFF.

This chain connects TRBV19 to TRBJ1-3; no clear D gene. The V end lost 7 bases, the J end lost 1 base, and 14 bases lay between the germline ends. Germline-derived CDR1 and CDR2 are LNHDA and SQIVND (reference sequence). This CDR3 has 15 residues. The CDR3 region has the DNA TGTGCCAGTACCAGCGGAAGGGAATCTGGAAACACCATATATTTT. Its translation: CASTSGRESGNTIYF.

A single count supports this clone. The gene calls are TRBV6-1 and TRBJ1-5, with a tentative D call TRBD1 (6 bases). CDR1 and CDR2 (germline): MNHNS, SASEGT. Trimming shortened V by 3 bases and J by 0 bases, and 9 bases separated the two germline ends. The CDR3 loop spans 15 amino acids. CDR3 bases: TGTGCCAGCAGTGAGGGGACACTTAGCAATCAGCCCCAGCATTTT. It encodes CASSEGTLSNQPQHF.

The chain is built from TRBV19 and TRBJ1-6; TRBD1 is a possible D gene (5 bases). This CDR3 has 17 amino acids. V lost 1 base and J 12 bases, leaving 22 bases between the germline ends. CDR1 is LNHDA and CDR2 is SQIVND in the germline V gene (reference sequence). CDR3 loop: CASSIGGGTHTRGPLHF. The DNA of the CDR3 is TGTGCCAGTAGTATAGGCGGCGGGACCCACACTCGAGGACCCCTCCACTTT.

The chain is built from TRBV19 and TRBJ1-5, with D possibly TRBD1 on 5 matching bases. The germline gives CDR1 LNHDA, CDR2 SQIVND (reference sequence). The V gene lost 3 bases and the J gene lost 2 bases, with 11 bases spanning the gap. The CDR3 has 15 residues. CDR3 in DNA: TGTGCCAGTAGTATTGGAGCAGGGCGCAATCAGCCCCAGCATTTT. Its translation is CASSIGAGRNQPQHF.

This clone has a handful of counts. This chain joins TRBV27 and TRBJ1-2, with D possibly being TRBD1 (6 bases). V dropped 8 bases and J dropped 2 bases, with 21 bases sitting between them. Germline assignment: CDR1 MNHEY and CDR2 SMNVEV (reference sequence). This CDR3 contains 16 residues. The DNA for the CDR3 is TGTGCCAGCCTGAGAGCATGGGGGCTCGGGAACTATGGCTACACCTTC. Protein sequence: CASLRAWGLGNYGYTF.

The gene calls are TRBV2 and TRBJ1-2; D gene unclear. The ends were cut back, 6 bases at V and 0 bases at J, with 11 bases in the middle. Per germline, CDR1 SNHLY and CDR2 FYNNEI. The CDR3 is 14 residues long. CDR3 nucleotides: TGTGCCAGCAGCTTGACTCCGTCTAACTATGGCTACACCTTC. Translating it yields CASSLTPSNYGYTF.

The chain is built from TRBV29-1 and TRBJ2-5, with 7 bases matching TRBD2. V trimming: 7 bases; J trimming: 3 bases; junction bases outside the gene matches: 8. Germline CDR1 reads SQVTM; CDR2 reads ANQGSEA. The CDR3 is made up of 13 amino acids. The CDR3 sequence: CSARGVNEETQYF. The CDR3 DNA is TGCAGCGCACGGGGGGTAAACGAAGAGACCCAGTACTTC.

V gene TRBV7-2 combines with J gene TRBJ1-1, with D unclear. CDR1 SGHTA and CDR2 FQGNSA come from the germline V gene. The CDR3 totals 18 residues. V was cut by 4 bases and J by 3 bases, with 24 bases left in between. CDR3 DNA: TGTGCCAGCAGCTGGCAGGCGGCGGGTTCCCGTGGATACACTGAAGCTTTCTTT. Its protein is CASSWQAAGSRGYTEAFF.

This clone was counted a single time. V is TRBV28 and J is TRBJ2-2, with D unclear. The CDR3 contains 14 residues. CDR1 MDHEN and CDR2 SYDVKM come from the germline V gene. V was shortened by 3 bases and J by 9 bases, with 14 bases between the two germline ends. Here the CDR3 DNA reads TGTGCCAGCAGTTTTTCTGCAGGCGGCAGGGAGCTGTTTTTT. It yields the protein CASSFSAGGRELFF.

The gene calls are TRBV12-3 or TRBV12-4 and TRBJ2-7, with D perhaps TRBD2 (5 bases). Trimming left V 8 bases short and J 7 bases short, with 12 bases between. This CDR3 comprises 11 residues. CDR3 in DNA: TGTGCCAGCCGGGGTTTCAGGGAGCAGTACTTC. It specifies CASRGFREQYF.

The rearrangement links TRBV4-2 to TRBJ1-6; D is ambiguous. The CDR3 runs to 13 residues. V gave up 1 base and J gave up 8 bases, with 6 bases separating them. The germline CDR1 and CDR2 sequences are LGHNA and YNFKEQ. The CDR3 DNA reads TGTGCCAGCAGCCAAGGAAAAGATTCACCCCTCCACTTT. This gives the protein CASSQGKDSPLHF.

J is TRBJ1-2 and V is TRBV7-3; D might be TRBD1 (5 bases). Germline loops: CDR1 SGHTA, CDR2 FQGTGA. There are 14 residues in the CDR3. The V gene lost 7 bases and the J gene lost 2 bases, with 14 bases spanning the gap. The CDR3 loop is CASTPGPGNYGYTF. The DNA of the CDR3 is TGTGCCAGCACCCCGGGGCCAGGGAACTATGGCTACACCTTC. Variable domain in full (rest from reference TRBV7-3 and TRBJ1-2): GAGVSQTPSNKVTEKGKYVELRCDPISGHTALYWYRQSLGQGPEFLIYFQGTGAADDSGLPNDRFFAVRPEGSVSTLKIQRTERGDSAVYLCASTPGPGNYGYTFGSGTRLTVV.

The rearrangement joins TRBV6-2 or TRBV6-3 to TRBJ2-3, with 13 bases aligning to TRBD2. The V gene end was trimmed by 2 bases and the J gene end by 10 bases; junction bases not matched to a gene: 6. CDR1 and CDR2 from the germline V gene are MNHEY and SVGEGT. The CDR3 runs to 15 residues. The CDR3 DNA follows: TGTGCCAGCAGTTACGGACTAGCGGGAGTAGGCTCGCAGTATTTT. Translation: CASSYGLAGVGSQYF.

The V call is TRBV14, the J call TRBJ1-6, with no clear D. CDR3 size: 13 residues. The V end lost 3 bases, the J end lost 11 bases, and 11 bases lay between the germline ends. The V gene's germline CDR1 is SGHDN and CDR2 FVKESK. The CDR3 protein is CASSQDEIPPLHF. DNA of the CDR3: TGTGCCAGCAGCCAGGACGAGATTCCACCCCTCCACTTT. The full variable domain, in which reference TRBV14 and TRBJ1-6 provide the parts outside the CDR3, is EAGVTQFPSHSVIEKGQTVTLRCDPISGHDNLYWYRRVMGKEIKFLLHFVKESKQDESGMPNNRFLAERTGGTYSTLKVQPAELEDSGVYFCASSQDEIPPLHFGNGTRLTVT.

The chain combines TRBV5-5 with TRBJ2-1; 9 bases are shared with TRBD1. Germline V CDR1 and CDR2: SGHKS, YYEKEE (reference sequence). J lost 10 bases, V lost 0 bases, and 2 bases had no gene match. CDR3 length equals 13 residues. The CDR3 region is CASSLAGTGEQFF. The CDR3 DNA is TGTGCCAGCAGCTTGGCAGGGACAGGGGAGCAGTTCTTC.

This sequence joins TRBV10-3 and TRBJ1-5, with a weak D call TRBD1 (5 bases). CDR3 size: 13 residues. Germline assignment: CDR1 ENHRY and CDR2 SYGVKD. Trimming cost V 6 bases and J 5 bases, with 11 bases left between them. Here the CDR3 reads CAISKDSDQPQHF. The CDR3 DNA follows: TGTGCCATCAGCAAAGACAGCGATCAGCCCCAGCATTTT.

This clone occurred once. The J gene is TRBJ2-7, the V gene TRBV28; D uncertain. Trimming pared 4 bases from V and 3 bases from J, leaving 10 bases between. There are 13 residues in the CDR3. CDR1 is MDHEN and CDR2 is SYDVKM in the germline V gene. In nucleotides, the CDR3 is TGTGCCAGCAGTTCCACACAGCTCTACGAGCAGTACTTC. Protein: CASSSTQLYEQYF.

V usage is TRBV28 and J usage is TRBJ2-2; 11 nucleotides agree with TRBD1. The V gene's germline CDR1 is MDHEN and CDR2 SYDVKM. Trimming removed 5 bases from V and 4 bases from J; junction bases left unmatched: 6. This CDR3 contains 16 residues. The chain's CDR3 is CASSLPGTGGTGELFF. DNA of the CDR3: TGTGCCAGCAGTCTCCCTGGGACAGGGGGCACCGGGGAGCTGTTTTTT.

The chain is built from TRBV4-1 and TRBJ1-4, with 8 positions matching TRBD1. V lost 0 bases, J lost 7 bases, and 4 bases stayed unmatched. Germline values: CDR1 MGHRA, CDR2 YSYEKL. The CDR3 covers 15 residues. Here the CDR3 reads CASSQEDREREKLFF. The CDR3 DNA reads TGCGCCAGCAGCCAAGAGGACAGGGAGCGTGAAAAACTGTTTTTT.